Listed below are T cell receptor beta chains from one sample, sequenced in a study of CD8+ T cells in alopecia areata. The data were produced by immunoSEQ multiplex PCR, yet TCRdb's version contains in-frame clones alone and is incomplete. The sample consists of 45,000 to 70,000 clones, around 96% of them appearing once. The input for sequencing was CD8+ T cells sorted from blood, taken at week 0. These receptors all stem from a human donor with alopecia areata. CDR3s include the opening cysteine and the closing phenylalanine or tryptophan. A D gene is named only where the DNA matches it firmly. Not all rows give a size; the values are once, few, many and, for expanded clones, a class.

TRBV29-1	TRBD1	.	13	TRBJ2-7	CSVVEGAVHEQYF	TGCAGCGTTGTAGAGGGGGCAGTCCACGAGCAGTACTTC
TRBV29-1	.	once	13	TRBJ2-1	CSVDSKSFNEQFF	TGCAGCGTTGACTCGAAGAGTTTTAATGAGCAGTTCTTC
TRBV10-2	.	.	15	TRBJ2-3	CASSAHSGGTDTQYF	TGCGCCAGCAGTGCACATTCAGGGGGCACAGATACGCAGTATTTT
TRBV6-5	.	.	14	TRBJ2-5	CASSYRGAGETQYF	TGTGCCAGCAGTTATCGGGGGGCCGGGGAGACCCAGTACTTC
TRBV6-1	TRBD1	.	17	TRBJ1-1	CASSVQLRDRVNTEAFF	TGTGCCAGCAGTGTCCAGCTGCGGGACAGGGTGAACACTGAAGCTTTCTTT
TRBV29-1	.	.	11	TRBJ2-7	CSVILGYEQYF	TGCAGCGTTATCCTGGGTTACGAGCAGTACTTC
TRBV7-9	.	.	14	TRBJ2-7	CASSEQVTAYEQYF	TGTGCCAGCAGCGAACAGGTCACCGCCTACGAGCAGTACTTC
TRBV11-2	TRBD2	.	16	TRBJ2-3	CASSPWGGDRTDTQYF	TGTGCCAGCAGCCCATGGGGGGGGGATAGGACAGATACGCAGTATTTT
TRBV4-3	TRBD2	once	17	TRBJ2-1	CASSQDTGGGANNEQFF	TGCGCCAGCAGCCAAGATACGGGCGGGGGGGCAAACAATGAGCAGTTCTTC
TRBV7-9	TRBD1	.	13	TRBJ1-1	CASSPAAQGEAFF	TGTGCCAGCAGCCCTGCTGCACAGGGGGAAGCTTTCTTT
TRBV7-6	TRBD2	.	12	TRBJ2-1	CASSSSGLEQFF	TGTGCCAGCAGCTCTAGCGGTCTTGAGCAGTTCTTC
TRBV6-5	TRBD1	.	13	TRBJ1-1	CASSRTGRTEAFF	TGTGCCAGCAGCCGGACAGGAAGGACTGAAGCTTTCTTT
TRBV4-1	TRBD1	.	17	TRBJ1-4	CASSQEAGGITNEKLFF	TGCGCCAGCAGCCAAGAGGCAGGGGGGATCACTAATGAAAAACTGTTTTTT
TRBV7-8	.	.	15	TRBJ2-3	CASSPHGDPTDTQYF	TGTGCCAGCAGCCCCCACGGGGATCCCACAGATACGCAGTATTTT
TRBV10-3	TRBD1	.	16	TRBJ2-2	CAISELGQGNTGELFF	TGTGCCATCAGTGAATTGGGACAGGGGAACACCGGGGAGCTGTTTTTT
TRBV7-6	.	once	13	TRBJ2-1	CASSLVALAEQFF	TGTGCCAGCAGCTTAGTCGCTTTGGCAGAGCAGTTCTTC
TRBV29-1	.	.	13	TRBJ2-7	CSVELGAGHEQYF	TGCAGCGTTGAGTTGGGGGCCGGCCACGAGCAGTACTTC
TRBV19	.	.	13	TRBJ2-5	CASSRTSSETQYF	TGTGCCAGTAGTCGAACTAGCAGTGAGACCCAGTACTTC
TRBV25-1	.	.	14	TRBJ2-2	CASSRASSTGELFF	TGTGCCAGCTCCAGGGCATCTAGCACCGGGGAGCTGTTTTTT
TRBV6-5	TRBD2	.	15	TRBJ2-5	CASSPSGGAQETQYF	TGTGCCAGCAGTCCCTCGGGGGGGGCCCAAGAGACCCAGTACTTC
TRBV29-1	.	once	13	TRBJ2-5	CSGNPRGKETQYF	TGCAGCGGGAACCCCCGAGGGAAAGAGACCCAGTACTTC
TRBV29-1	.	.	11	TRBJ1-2	CSGGRGDGYTF	TGCAGCGGGGGCCGGGGGGATGGCTACACCTTC
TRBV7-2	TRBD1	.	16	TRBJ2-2	CASSVRTGINTGELFF	TGTGCCAGCAGCGTCAGGACAGGGATCAACACCGGGGAGCTGTTTTTT
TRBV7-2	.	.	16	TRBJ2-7	CASSSQYRISSGEQYF	TGTGCCAGCAGCTCTCAATACCGGATTTCTTCGGGTGAGCAGTACTTC
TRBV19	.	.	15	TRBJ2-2	CASSMTASNTGELFF	TGTGCCAGTAGTATGACAGCTAGTAACACCGGGGAGCTGTTTTTT
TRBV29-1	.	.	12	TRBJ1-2	CSVEAGDYGYTF	TGCAGCGTTGAAGCCGGGGACTATGGCTACACCTTC
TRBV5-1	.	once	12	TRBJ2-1	CASSFRPDEQFF	TGCGCCAGCAGCTTTCGTCCGGATGAGCAGTTCTTC
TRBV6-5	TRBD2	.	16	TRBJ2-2	CASSYSRGGNTGELFF	TGTGCCAGCAGTTACTCGCGGGGGGGCAACACCGGGGAGCTGTTTTTT
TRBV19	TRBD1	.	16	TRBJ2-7	CASSSAGTGGPYEQYF	TGTGCCAGTAGTAGCGCCGGGACAGGGGGTCCCTACGAGCAGTACTTC
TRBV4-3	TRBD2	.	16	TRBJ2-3	CASSQDRAGGPDTQYF	TGCGCCAGCAGCCAAGATCGGGCGGGGGGCCCAGATACGCAGTATTTT
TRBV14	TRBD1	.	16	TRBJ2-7	CASSQDSGTGKGEQYF	TGTGCCAGCAGCCAAGATTCAGGGACAGGGAAGGGCGAGCAGTACTTC
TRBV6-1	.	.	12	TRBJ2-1	CASSEFATGLFF	TGTGCCAGCAGTGAATTTGCGACAGGTCTGTTCTTC
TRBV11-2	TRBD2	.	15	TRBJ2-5	CASSLDPGGRETQYF	TGTGCCAGCAGCCTAGACCCGGGGGGGCGGGAGACCCAGTACTTC
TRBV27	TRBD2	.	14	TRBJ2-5	CASSFWGGQETQYF	TGTGCCAGCAGTTTCTGGGGGGGGCAAGAGACCCAGTACTTC
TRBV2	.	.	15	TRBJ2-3	CASKPINMYTDTQYF	TGTGCCAGCAAGCCCATTAACATGTACACAGATACGCAGTATTTT
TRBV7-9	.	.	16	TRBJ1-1	CASSLGGWQGNTEAFF	TGTGCCAGCAGCTTAGGGGGATGGCAGGGGAACACTGAAGCTTTCTTT
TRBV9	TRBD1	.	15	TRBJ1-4	CASSARTGTHEKLFF	TGTGCCAGCAGCGCCAGGACAGGGACGCATGAAAAACTGTTTTTT
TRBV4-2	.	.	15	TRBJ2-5	CASSLNWGARETQYF	TGTGCCAGCAGCCTTAATTGGGGGGCCCGAGAGACCCAGTACTTC
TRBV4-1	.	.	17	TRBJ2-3	CASSQGGGAGSTDTQYF	TGCGCCAGCAGCCAAGGCGGGGGCGCCGGGAGTACAGATACGCAGTATTTT
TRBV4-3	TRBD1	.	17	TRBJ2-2	CASSQEERQGNTGELFF	TGCGCCAGCAGCCAAGAAGAAAGACAGGGAAACACCGGGGAGCTGTTTTTT
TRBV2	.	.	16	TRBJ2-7	CASSLNTWDGSYEQYF	TGTGCCAGCAGTCTCAACACGTGGGACGGTTCCTACGAGCAGTACTTC
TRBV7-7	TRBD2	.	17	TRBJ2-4	CASSPRGGARKKNIQYF	TGTGCTAGCAGCCCCCGCGGGGGGGCGAGGAAAAAAAACATTCAGTACTTC
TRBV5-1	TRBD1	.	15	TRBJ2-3	CASSPGQGAEDTQYF	TGCGCCAGCAGCCCGGGACAGGGGGCGGAAGATACGCAGTATTTT
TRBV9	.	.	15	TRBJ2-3	CASSVEGTPTDTQYF	TGTGCCAGCAGCGTAGAAGGGACTCCCACAGATACGCAGTATTTT
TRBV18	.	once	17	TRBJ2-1	CASSATSGTTTYNEQFF	TGTGCCAGCTCCGCGACCTCCGGGACGACTACCTACAATGAGCAGTTCTTC
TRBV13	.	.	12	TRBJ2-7	CASSLGEYEQYF	TGTGCCAGCAGCTTAGGGGAGTACGAGCAGTACTTC
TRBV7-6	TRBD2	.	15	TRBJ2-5	CASSLALAGRETQYF	TGTGCCAGCAGCTTAGCACTAGCGGGGAGAGAGACCCAGTACTTC